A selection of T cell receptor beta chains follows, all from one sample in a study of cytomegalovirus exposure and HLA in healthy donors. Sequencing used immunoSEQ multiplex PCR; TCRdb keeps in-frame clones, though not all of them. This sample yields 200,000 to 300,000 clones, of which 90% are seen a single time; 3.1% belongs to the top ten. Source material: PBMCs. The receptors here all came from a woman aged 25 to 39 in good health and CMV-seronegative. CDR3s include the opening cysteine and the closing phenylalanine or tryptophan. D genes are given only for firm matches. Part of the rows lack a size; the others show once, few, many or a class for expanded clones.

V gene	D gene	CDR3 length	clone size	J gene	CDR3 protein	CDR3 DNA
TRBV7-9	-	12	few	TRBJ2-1	CASSLVGYEQFF	TGTGCCAGCAGCTTAGTGGGGTATGAGCAGTTCTTC
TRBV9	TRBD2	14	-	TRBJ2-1	CASSPSQGGNEQFF	TGTGCCAGCAGCCCCAGTCAGGGAGGGAATGAGCAGTTCTTC
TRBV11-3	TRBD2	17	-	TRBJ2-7	CASSLEGGLAGVQEQYF	TGTGCCAGCAGCTTAGAGGGAGGACTAGCGGGAGTTCAGGAGCAGTACTTC
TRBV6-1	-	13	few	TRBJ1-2	CASSIDRSYGYTF	TGTGCCAGCAGCATCGACAGGAGCTATGGCTACACCTTC
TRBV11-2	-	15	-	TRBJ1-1	CASSAKDTGNTEAFF	TGTGCCAGCAGCGCAAAAGACACAGGGAACACTGAAGCTTTCTTT
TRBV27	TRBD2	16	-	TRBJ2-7	CASSLSRETSPYEQYF	TGTGCCAGCAGTTTATCGCGGGAGACAAGCCCCTACGAGCAGTACTTC
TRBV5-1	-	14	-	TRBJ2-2	CASIATANTGELFF	TGCGCCAGCATCGCGACTGCTAACACCGGGGAGCTGTTTTTT
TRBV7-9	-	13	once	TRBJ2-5	CASNNRPQETQYF	TGTGCCAGCAACAACAGGCCTCAAGAGACCCAGTACTTC
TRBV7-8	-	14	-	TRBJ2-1	CASSLIKVQGEQFF	TGTGCCAGCAGCTTAATAAAGGTCCAGGGTGAGCAGTTCTTC
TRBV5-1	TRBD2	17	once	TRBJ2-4	CASSFGPGLAEKNIQYF	TGCGCCAGCAGCTTTGGGCCGGGACTAGCGGAAAAAAACATTCAGTACTTC
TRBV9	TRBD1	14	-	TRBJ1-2	CASSAGTGLYGYTF	TGTGCCAGCAGCGCCGGGACAGGGCTCTATGGCTACACCTTC
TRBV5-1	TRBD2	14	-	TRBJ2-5	CASSLGTSGETQYF	TGCGCCAGCAGCCTCGGGACTAGTGGAGAGACCCAGTACTTC
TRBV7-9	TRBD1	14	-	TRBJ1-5	CASSLGQGHQPQHF	TGTGCCAGCAGCTTAGGACAGGGCCATCAGCCCCAGCATTTT
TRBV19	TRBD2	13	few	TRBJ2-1	CASSTIRGREQFF	TGTGCCAGTAGTACGATCCGCGGGAGAGAGCAGTTCTTC
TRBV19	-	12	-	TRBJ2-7	CASRDYGGEQYF	TGTGCCAGTAGGGACTATGGAGGTGAGCAGTACTTC
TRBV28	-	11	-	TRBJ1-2	CASRSGVGYTF	TGTGCCAGCCGAAGCGGGGTTGGCTACACCTTC
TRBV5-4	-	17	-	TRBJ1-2	CASSDRQDSKANYGYTF	TGTGCCAGCAGCGACCGACAGGATAGTAAGGCTAACTATGGCTACACCTTC
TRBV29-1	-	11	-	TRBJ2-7	CSVNTAYEQYF	TGCAGCGTTAACACGGCCTACGAGCAGTACTTC
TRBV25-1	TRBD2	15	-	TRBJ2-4	CASSETGGRGNIQYF	TGTGCCAGCAGTGAAACGGGAGGTCGGGGGAACATTCAGTACTTC
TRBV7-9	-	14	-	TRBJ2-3	CASSLDDGSDTQYF	TGTGCCAGCAGCTTAGATGATGGATCAGATACGCAGTATTTT
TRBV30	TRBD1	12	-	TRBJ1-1	CAWKQGIPKAFF	TGTGCCTGGAAACAGGGGATCCCAAAAGCTTTCTTT
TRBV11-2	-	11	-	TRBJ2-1	CASSSSEKQFF	TGTGCCAGCAGCTCCTCCGAAAAGCAGTTCTTC
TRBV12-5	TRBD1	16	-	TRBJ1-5	CASGLGGQGGDQPQHF	TGTGCTAGTGGTTTGGGAGGACAGGGAGGTGATCAGCCCCAGCATTTT
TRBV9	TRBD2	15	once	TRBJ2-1	CASSASGRAYNEQFF	TGTGCCAGCAGCGCCAGCGGGAGGGCGTACAATGAGCAGTTCTTC
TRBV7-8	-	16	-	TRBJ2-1	CASSPHNREGDNEQFF	TGTGCCAGCAGCCCCCATAACAGGGAAGGAGACAATGAGCAGTTCTTC
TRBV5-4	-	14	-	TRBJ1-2	CASSLRGFDYGYTF	TGTGCCAGCAGCTTACGGGGTTTCGACTATGGCTACACCTTC
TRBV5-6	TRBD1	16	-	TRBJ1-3	CASSLEQGALGNTIYF	TGTGCCAGCAGCTTGGAACAGGGGGCGCTTGGAAACACCATATATTTT
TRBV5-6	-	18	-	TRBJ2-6	CASSPRRDRSSGANVLTF	TGTGCCAGCAGCCCAAGGAGAGACAGGTCCTCTGGGGCCAACGTCCTGACTTTC
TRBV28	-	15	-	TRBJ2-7	CASRPLGGVLGEQYF	TGTGCCAGCAGGCCTCTTGGGGGAGTGTTAGGCGAGCAGTACTTC
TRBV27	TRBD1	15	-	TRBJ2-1	CASSPTGTGFYEQFF	TGTGCCAGCAGTCCGACCGGGACAGGGTTTTATGAGCAGTTCTTC
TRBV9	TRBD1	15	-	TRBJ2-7	CASSAYQGAGYEQYF	TGTGCCAGCAGCGCTTATCAGGGGGCCGGCTACGAGCAGTACTTC
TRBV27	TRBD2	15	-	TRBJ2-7	CASSLSSGGSYEQYF	TGTGCCAGCAGTTTATCTAGCGGGGGTTCCTACGAGCAGTACTTC
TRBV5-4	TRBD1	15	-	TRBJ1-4	CASSTAGGEREKLFF	TGTGCCAGCAGCACCGCAGGGGGCGAACGTGAAAAACTGTTTTTT
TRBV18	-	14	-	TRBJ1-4	CASSPRGNDEKLFF	TGTGCCAGCTCACCACGGGGAAACGATGAAAAACTGTTTTTT
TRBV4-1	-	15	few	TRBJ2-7	CASSQGAGVGYEQYF	TGCGCCAGCAGCCAAGGGGCTGGTGTCGGCTACGAGCAGTACTTC